The TCR beta chain described here comes from a study of cytomegalovirus exposure and HLA in healthy donors. Assay: immunoSEQ multiplex PCR; the TCRdb copy retains only in-frame clones and omits some. The table lists roughly 180,000 clones, 84% of them singletons. CDR3 size: 13 residues. Looked up from germline, CDR1 is LNHDA and CDR2 is SQIVND (reference sequence). Trimming left V 5 bases short and J 5 bases short, with 13 bases between. This chain connects TRBV19 to TRBJ2-7; possibly TRBD1 for D (5 bases). Specimen: PBMCs. The origin of this receptor is a man younger than 35 in good health and CMV-seropositive. The CDR3 sequence: CASSGLSTDEQYF. The CDR3 nucleotides are TGTGCCAGTAGTGGCCTTTCGACAGACGAGCAGTACTTC.